The rows below give T cell receptor beta chains drawn from one sample of a study of response to subunit inactivated influenza vaccine. TCRdb called the RT-PCR reads again in MiXCR, with one record for every CDR3 protein. Among around 520,000 distinct CDR3 sequences listed, around 25% were seen once. The sample consisted of CD4+ T cells sorted from PBMCs, taken 5 days after vaccination. These receptor sequences come from a man over 45 who received an inactivated influenza vaccine. The CDR3 runs from the conserved cysteine through the conserved F or W. Each record gives: V gene, J gene, D gene, clone size, CDR3 DNA, CDR3 protein. The D gene is left open where the match is weak. Clone size, where shown, is once, few, many, or a class for clones that have expanded.

>TRBV11-2|TRBJ2-1|TRBD2|NA
TGTGCCAGCAGCTTAGGTTGGAGACTAGCGGGAGGGGGCGATGAGCAGTTCTTC
CASSLGWRLAGGGDEQFF
>TRBV3-1|TRBJ2-7|TRBD2|NA
TGTGCCAGCAGCTGGGCTAGCGGGAGATCCGAGCAGTACTTC
CASSWASGRSEQYF
>TRBV5-1|TRBJ2-7|NA|NA
TGTGCCAGCAGCTTAGCCCCCGGAGCTTACGAGCAGTACTTC
CASSLAPGAYEQYF
>TRBV2|TRBJ2-3|TRBD2|few
TGTGCCAGCAGTGTAGATGTAGCGGGAATTACAAATACGCAGTATTTT
CASSVDVAGITNTQYF
>TRBV5-1|TRBJ1-3|NA|few
TGCGCCAGCAGCTTGGCTGGGGGCTCTGGAAACACCATATATTTT
CASSLAGGSGNTIYF
>TRBV20-1|TRBJ2-1|TRBD2|NA
TGCAGTGCCCTGTCTCAGGCGGGGGGCATTTACAATGAGCAGTTCTTC
CSALSQAGGIYNEQFF
>TRBV12-3/TRBV12-4|TRBJ2-2|NA|NA
TGTGCCAGCAGCTATACAGGGGGAGGGTCTGGGGAGCTGTTTTTT
CASSYTGGGSGELFF
>TRBV7-9|TRBJ1-1|NA|few
TGTGCCAGCAGCAACTTCAGGGGAACGGAAGCTTTCTTT
CASSNFRGTEAFF
>TRBV28|TRBJ2-7|NA|NA
TGTGCCATTGGGGGACCTCGCTCCTACGAGCAGTACTTC
CAIGGPRSYEQYF
>TRBV5-1|TRBJ1-4|NA|NA
TGCGCCAGCAGCCCTAAACTCGACAGCACTAATGAAAAACTGTTTTTT
CASSPKLDSTNEKLFF
>TRBV5-1|TRBJ2-5|NA|NA
TGCGCCAGCAGCCGTCAACACCTAGAGCAAGAGACCCAGTACTTC
CASSRQHLEQETQYF
>TRBV7-2|TRBJ2-6|NA|few
TGTGCCACCGATCGATCTGGGGCCAACGTCCTGACTTTC
CATDRSGANVLTF
>TRBV20-1|TRBJ2-7|NA|NA
TGCAGTGCTAGAGATCGAAGACTCTCCGCCTACGAGCAGTACTTC
CSARDRRLSAYEQYF
>TRBV5-1|TRBJ2-4|NA|NA
TGCGCCAGCAGCTTGGGGGAGGTGGGAAACATTCAGTACTTC
CASSLGEVGNIQYF
>TRBV9|TRBJ1-5|NA|NA
TGTGCCAGCAGCGTAGGGCCAGACTACAATCAGCCCCAGCATTTT
CASSVGPDYNQPQHF
>TRBV28|TRBJ2-1|TRBD1|NA
TGTGCCAGCAGTTCAAGACAGGGTCGTGAGCAGTTCTTC
CASSSRQGREQFF
>TRBV28|TRBJ2-1|NA|many
TGTGCCAGCAGCCCTCTCACGGGCGACTACAATGAGCAGTTCTTC
CASSPLTGDYNEQFF
>TRBV4-1|TRBJ2-5|NA|few
TGCGCCAGCAGCCAAGGGAGAAAAGCCGTTCAAGAGACCCAGTACTTC
CASSQGRKAVQETQYF
>TRBV20-1|TRBJ2-7|TRBD2|few
TGCAGTGCTCCCGGGACTAGCGGGAGTCCAGCCGAGCAGTACTTC
CSAPGTSGSPAEQYF
>TRBV19|TRBJ2-1|NA|NA
TGTGCCAGTAGTAGGTACAGCGTCTACAATGAGCAGTTCTTC
CASSRYSVYNEQFF
>TRBV20-1|TRBJ2-1|TRBD2|once
TGCAGTGCCCCGGGACTAGCTGTTTCCTACAATGAGCAGTTCTTC
CSAPGLAVSYNEQFF
>TRBV11-1|TRBJ2-1|TRBD2|NA
TGTGCCAGCAGTTACGGAGGGACTAGCGGGAGGAATGAGCAGTTCTTC
CASSYGGTSGRNEQFF
>TRBV12-3/TRBV12-4|TRBJ1-1|NA|few
TGTGCCAGCAGTTTGGCCAGGGCCATGAACACTGAAGCTTTCTTT
CASSLARAMNTEAFF
>TRBV15|TRBJ1-4|NA|NA
TGTGCCACCAGCAGAAGACTGGGGGATGAAAAACTGTTTTTT
CATSRRLGDEKLFF
>TRBV20-1|TRBJ2-2|NA|NA
TGCAGTGCTAGTTACGGCCGCGCGAACACCGGGGAGCTGTTTTTT
CSASYGRANTGELFF
>TRBV6-1|TRBJ1-1|NA|few
TGTGCCAGCAGGAGGGACGGCTCGTTGGCTGAAGCTTTCTTT
CASRRDGSLAEAFF
>TRBV9|TRBJ2-7|NA|NA
TGTGCCAGCAGCCCACGGGGCTCGCTCGGGGAAACCTACGAGCAGTACTTC
CASSPRGSLGETYEQYF
>TRBV5-1|TRBJ1-6|NA|NA
TGCGCCAGCAGCTTGGCCGGCGGGGGGGCTTCACCCCTCCACTTT
CASSLAGGGASPLHF
>TRBV12-3/TRBV12-4|TRBJ2-3|NA|NA
TGTGCCAGCAGAGCACAGGCTTCGAGCACAGATACGCAGTATTTT
CASRAQASSTDTQYF
>TRBV10-3|TRBJ1-1|TRBD1|many
TGTGCCATCAGTGAGCACCGGGACAGGGCGACTGAAGCTTTCTTT
CAISEHRDRATEAFF
>TRBV6-5|TRBJ1-1|TRBD1|few
TGTGCCAGCAGTTACTCGAACAGGGGGAACACTGAAGCTTTCTTT
CASSYSNRGNTEAFF
>TRBV7-9|TRBJ2-1|NA|few
TGTGCCAGCAGCTTATTCAGGACCACTAACAATGAGCAGTTCTTC
CASSLFRTTNNEQFF
>TRBV4-3|TRBJ2-1|NA|NA
TGCGCCAGCAGCCAAGATATGGCTAAACAGTTCTTC
CASSQDMAKQFF
>TRBV5-1|TRBJ2-2|NA|NA
TGCGCCAGCAGCCCCATGACCGGGAACACCGGGGAGCTGTTTTTT
CASSPMTGNTGELFF
>TRBV12-3/TRBV12-4|TRBJ2-2|NA|NA
TGTGCCAGCAGTTTTCACAGCGCGAACACCGGGGAGCTGTTTTTT
CASSFHSANTGELFF
>TRBV12-3/TRBV12-4|TRBJ2-1|NA|few
TGTGCCAGCAGCCAATCCGGGGCTAATTACAATGAGCAGTTCTTC
CASSQSGANYNEQFF
>TRBV5-6|TRBJ2-7|NA|few
TGTGCCAGCAGCTTCTATCAGGTCTGGGAGCAGTACTTC
CASSFYQVWEQYF
>TRBV6-5|TRBJ2-7|TRBD1|few
TGTGCCAGCAGTTTCCGGGACAGGGGTATCTACGAGCAGTACTTC
CASSFRDRGIYEQYF
>TRBV7-9|TRBJ2-3|NA|NA
TGTGCCAGCAGCGTGAAGCAGGGCTCCACAGATACGCAGTATTTT
CASSVKQGSTDTQYF
>TRBV3-1|TRBJ1-6|TRBD1|few
TGTGCCAGCAGCCCCGGGACAGGGGAACCAAATTCACCCCTCCACTTT
CASSPGTGEPNSPLHF
>TRBV6-5|TRBJ2-7|NA|few
TGTGCCAGCAGTTACTCCCTGGGCTACGAGCAGTACTTC
CASSYSLGYEQYF
>TRBV2|TRBJ2-5|TRBD2|once
TGTGCCAGCAGCGAACTAGCGGGAGGACTAGGGACCCAGTACTTC
CASSELAGGLGTQYF
>TRBV28|TRBJ1-2|NA|NA
TGTGCCAGCAGTTTGGCGCAAAGTGGCGCGGGCTACACCTTC
CASSLAQSGAGYTF
>TRBV20-1|TRBJ2-3|TRBD2|NA
TGCAGTGCTAGCGATAGCGGGCGAGACACAGATACGCAGTATTTT
CSASDSGRDTDTQYF
>TRBV7-9|TRBJ1-2|TRBD1|NA
TGTGCCAGCAGCCCCCAGACAGGGGGCAACTATGGCTACACCTTC
CASSPQTGGNYGYTF
>TRBV5-1|TRBJ1-1|NA|few
TGCGCCAGCAGGCGAGACAGTAACACTGAAGCTTTCTTT
CASRRDSNTEAFF
>TRBV3-1|TRBJ1-6|TRBD1|few
TGTGCCAGCAGCCCCCGACAGGGTTTGAATTCACCCCTCCACTTT
CASSPRQGLNSPLHF
>TRBV20-1|TRBJ2-2|TRBD1|NA
TGCAGTGCTAGAGTGAGGACAGGGCCCGGGGAGCTGTTTTTT
CSARVRTGPGELFF
>TRBV9|TRBJ2-1|NA|few
TGTGCCAGCAGCGTGACCGGGACTGGGTACAATGAGCAGTTCTTC
CASSVTGTGYNEQFF
>TRBV20-1|TRBJ2-1|TRBD2|NA
TGCAGTGCTAGACTTAGCGGGAGGGCCTACAATGAGCAGTTCTTC
CSARLSGRAYNEQFF
>TRBV12-3/TRBV12-4|TRBJ1-1|TRBD1|few
TGTGCCAGCAGTTTAGCGTGGGGACAGGGGAACACTGAAGCTTTCTTT
CASSLAWGQGNTEAFF
>TRBV28|TRBJ1-2|NA|few
TGTGCCAGCAGTTTTGCCCAGGGGGGCTACACCTTC
CASSFAQGGYTF
>TRBV11-2|TRBJ2-6|TRBD2|NA
TGTGCCAGCAGCCCGGGACTACTCGTACGCTCTGGGGCCAACGTCCTGACTTTC
CASSPGLLVRSGANVLTF
>TRBV20-1|TRBJ2-5|TRBD2|few
TGCAGTGCTAGACGGGGGGGGCGCCCAGAGACCCAGTACTTC
CSARRGGRPETQYF
>TRBV7-2|TRBJ2-1|NA|NA
TGTGCCAGCACCCCTCCGGCGGGAACCCACGAGCAGTTCTTC
CASTPPAGTHEQFF
>TRBV15|TRBJ2-7|NA|NA
TGTGCCACCAGCAGAGATCGCGGAGGACCCTACGAGCAGTACTTC
CATSRDRGGPYEQYF
>TRBV12-3/TRBV12-4|TRBJ1-1|NA|NA
TGTGCCAGCAGTTTAAACGGGAACACTGAAGCTTTCTTT
CASSLNGNTEAFF
>TRBV5-1|TRBJ2-3|NA|few
TGCGCCAGCAGCTTACAGTCTCGAGATACGCAGTATTTT
CASSLQSRDTQYF
>TRBV2|TRBJ2-3|TRBD1|NA
TGTGCCAGCAGTAGAGCAGGGGGCGCGGGCACAGATACGCAGTATTTT
CASSRAGGAGTDTQYF
>TRBV5-1|TRBJ2-1|TRBD2|few
TGCGCCAGCAGCGCGGAAGGGACTAGCTCCTACAATGAGCAGTTCTTC
CASSAEGTSSYNEQFF